This T cell receptor (beta chain) was recovered during a study of Graves' ophthalmopathy and Graves' hyperthyroidism. The sample holds many counts of this clonotype. TCR beta CDR3 regions were amplified from RNA transcripts. The library came from an HTBI-primed first-round RT-PCR and a second-round multiplex PCR. TCRdb reanalysed the multiplex PCR reads using MiXCR and keeps one entry per CDR3 protein. This table has fewer than 600,000 distinct CDR3 sequences, roughly 14% appearing once. The receptor was derived from a woman aged 30 to 39 with Graves' ophthalmopathy. Sequencing was done on a sample of blood.

The CDR3 protein is CSARDRTASYEQYF. The CDR3, as DNA: TGCAGTGCTAGAGATAGAACAGCCTCCTACGAGCAGTACTTC. This chain joins TRBV20-1 and TRBJ2-7; D call uncertain. The V and J ends lost 0 bases and 0 bases respectively, with 9 bases between them. The CDR3 runs 14 residues. From germline, CDR1 is DFQATT and CDR2 SNEGSKA (reference sequence).